This entry describes one TCR beta chain. Per the germline V gene, CDR1 is SGHAT and CDR2 is FQNNGV. V gave up 1 base and J gave up 3 bases; unmatched junction bases: 5. The CDR3 has 15 amino acids. The data originate from a study of multiple sclerosis patients with progressive multifocal leukoencephalopathy. Time point described: around 12 months of natalizumab therapy. T1 and T2 blood were collected at 6 and 12 months of natalizumab. Repertoires were generated with immunoSEQ multiplex PCR, while TCRdb's copy carries only in-frame clones and drops some. The repertoire holds 30,000 or so clones, about 90% seen once, with under 1.5% in the top ten.

The source is a human donor with multiple sclerosis. This material consisted of PBMCs, taken from a patient treated with natalizumab. The chain is built from TRBV11-2 and TRBJ1-2; 7 bases map to TRBD1. The CDR3 nucleotides read TGTGCCAGCAGCTTAGGACAGGGTACTGACTATGGCTACACCTTC. It translates to CASSLGQGTDYGYTF.